Shown below are 26 T cell receptor beta chains from a single sample sequenced in a study of CD8 T cells in Susac syndrome. Random-hexamer reverse transcription was applied to about 0.45 to 1 ug RNA. TCRdb re-analysed the immunoSEQ multiplex PCR reads in MiXCR, keeping a single row per CDR3 protein. The sample lists 150,000 or so distinct CDR3 sequences; about 90% were seen once. The sample taken for sequencing was CD4+ T cells from PBMCs. The receptor set was obtained from a human donor in good health.

The genes are TRBV5-1 and TRBJ2-3; the match to TRBD2 covers 9 bases. The CDR3 contains 17 residues. Germline assignment: CDR1 SGHRS and CDR2 YFSETQ. V was clipped by 7 bases and J by 5 bases; unmatched bases: 17. The CDR3 coding sequence is TGCGCCAGCGGGGTAAGGGCTAGCGGGATCTCGGGAGATACGCAGTATTTT. Translated, it gives CASGVRASGISGDTQYF. The complete variable domain, with remaining parts taken from reference TRBV5-1 and TRBJ2-3, reads KAGVTQTPRYLIKTRGQQVTLSCSPISGHRSVSWYQQTPGQGLQFLFEYFSETQRNKGNFPGRFSGRQFSNSRSEMNVSTLELGDSALYLCASGVRASGISGDTQYFGPGTRLTVL.

This chain connects TRBV29-1 to TRBJ2-7; TRBD2 matches 9 bases. CDR3 length: 15 amino acids. Trimming took 7 bases from V and 3 from J; bases not matched to a gene: 13. Looked up from germline, CDR1 is SQVTM and CDR2 is ANQGSEA. The CDR3 DNA follows: TGCAGCGCCACCCCGGGTAGCGGGAGACTCTACGAGCAGTACTTC. Encoded protein: CSATPGSGRLYEQYF.

V usage is TRBV13 and J usage is TRBJ2-7; tentatively, D is TRBD2 (6 bases). The germline gives CDR1 PRHDT, CDR2 FYEKMQ (reference sequence). The CDR3 is 16 amino acids. V was shortened by 1 base and J by 0 bases, with 13 bases between the two germline ends. CDR3 nucleotide sequence: TGTGCCAGCAGCTTAGAGGCCGGGGGTTACTCCTACGAGCAGTACTTC. Translated, it gives CASSLEAGGYSYEQYF.

This chain's CDR3 is CASSLRREGQREQFF. In nucleotides, the CDR3 is TGTGCCAGCAGCTTACGGAGGGAGGGCCAACGGGAGCAGTTCTTC. The chain is built from TRBV7-8 and TRBJ2-1, with 7 nucleotides matching TRBD2. CDR1 SGHVS and CDR2 FQNEAQ come from the germline V gene. J was trimmed by 10 bases and V by 2 bases; bases with no gene match: 11. The CDR3 has 15 residues.

The chain employs TRBV28 and TRBJ1-1; tentative D call: TRBD1 (5 bases). Trimming took off 7 bases at V and 1 base at J, with 16 bases between the two ends. Germline CDR1 reads MDHEN; CDR2 reads SYDVKM. This CDR3 has 15 amino acids. The CDR3 spells CASIREGAPNTEAFF. The CDR3 coding sequence is TGTGCCAGCATCCGGGAAGGGGCCCCGAACACTGAAGCTTTCTTT.

The chain has TRBV28 and TRBJ2-7, with 8 nucleotides matching TRBD2. CDR3 length equals 15 residues. The V gene's germline CDR1 is MDHEN and CDR2 SYDVKM. V lost 6 bases to trimming and J lost 0 bases; unmatched junction nucleotides: 7. The CDR3 nucleotides read TGTGCCAGCAGCTCGCCCGGGACTAGCTCCTACGAGCAGTACTTC. Its translation is CASSSPGTSSYEQYF. Variable domain in full (rest from reference TRBV28 and TRBJ2-7): DVKVTQSSRYLVKRTGEKVFLECVQDMDHENMFWYRQDPGLGLRLIYFSYDVKMKEKGDIPEGYSVSREKKERFSLILESASTNQTSMYLCASSSPGTSSYEQYFGPGTRLTVT.

In its sample, this clonotype was seen a few times. The chain combines TRBV29-1 with TRBJ2-7; possibly TRBD2 for D (5 bases). The germline V gene has CDR1 SQVTM and CDR2 ANQGSEA. The CDR3 runs 12 residues. The V end was cut by 4 bases, the J end by 3 bases, with 10 bases between. CDR3 protein: CSVGEHGYEQYF. CDR3 coding DNA: TGCAGCGTTGGGGAGCATGGCTACGAGCAGTACTTC.

The chain has TRBV5-1 and TRBJ1-5; no clear D gene. Trimming removed 4 bases at V and 3 bases at J, with 11 bases between. CDR1 is SGHRS and CDR2 is YFSETQ in the germline V gene. CDR3 length: 14 amino acids. The CDR3 is CASSAGNDNQPQHF. DNA of the CDR3: TGCGCCAGCAGCGCCGGGAACGACAATCAGCCCCAGCATTTT.

This clonotype was observed a single time. J is TRBJ2-1 and V is TRBV29-1; 10 bases align to TRBD1. This CDR3 comprises 14 residues. V lost 7 bases, J lost 7 bases, and 10 bases stayed unmatched. Looked up from germline, CDR1 is SQVTM and CDR2 is ANQGSEA. In DNA, the CDR3 is TGCAGCGCCGGGGCGGGACAGGGGATAAATGAGCAGTTCTTC. Its translation: CSAGAGQGINEQFF.

The gene calls are TRBV13 and TRBJ2-2; the match to TRBD2 covers 13 bases. With V trimmed by 5 bases and J by 4 bases, 10 bases remained unmatched. This CDR3 region has 18 residues. Germline V CDR1 and CDR2: PRHDT, FYEKMQ (reference sequence). The CDR3 region is CASSPRGLAGPFTGELFF. CDR3 nucleotide sequence: TGTGCCAGCAGCCCCCGGGGACTAGCGGGACCATTCACCGGGGAGCTGTTTTTT.

The chain employs TRBV5-1 and TRBJ2-1; the D gene is possibly TRBD2 (6 bases). The V end lost 4 bases, the J end lost 1 base, and 15 bases lay between the germline ends. The CDR3 is 16 amino acids. From germline, CDR1 is SGHRS and CDR2 YFSETQ. As DNA, the CDR3 is TGCGCCAGCAGCCATGACACGGCGGGGTCCTACAATGAGCAGTTCTTC. Protein: CASSHDTAGSYNEQFF.

The genes are TRBV6-2 or TRBV6-3 and TRBJ2-4, with 9 bases fitting TRBD1. The V gene end was trimmed by 4 bases and the J gene end by 6 bases; junction bases not matched to a gene: 7. The CDR3 is 15 residues long. Germline-derived CDR1 and CDR2 are MNHEY and SVGEGT. The chain's CDR3 is CASSSSGQGRNIQYF. The CDR3 coding sequence is TGTGCCAGCAGTTCCTCGGGACAGGGAAGAAACATTCAGTACTTC.

This chain joins TRBV12-3 or TRBV12-4 and TRBJ2-5, with D possibly matching TRBD2 (6 bases). CDR3 length: 15 residues. V was clipped by 7 bases and J by 1 base, with 16 bases between them. The CDR3 DNA is TGTGCCAGCACCGGAGGAGGGGACTTCCAAGAGACCCAGTACTTC. Amino acid sequence: CASTGGGDFQETQYF.

This clonotype was recorded once. The chain uses TRBV5-6 and TRBJ2-1, with 7 bases identical to TRBD1. CDR3 length equals 15 residues. Germline V lookup: CDR1 SGHDT, CDR2 YYEEEE. The ends lost 1 base at V and 9 bases at J; junction bases unmatched: 10. The CDR3: CASSLSDRAHGEQFF. CDR3 DNA: TGTGCCAGCAGCTTGAGCGACAGGGCTCATGGTGAGCAGTTCTTC.

The chain employs TRBV2 and TRBJ2-3; D is perhaps TRBD2 (5 bases). The CDR3 has 13 amino acids. V lost 4 bases and J 6 bases, leaving 11 bases between the germline ends. From germline, CDR1 is SNHLY and CDR2 FYNNEI. CDR3 DNA: TGTGCCAGCAGTGTGTTTGGGGAGGATACGCAGTATTTT. This codes for CASSVFGEDTQYF.

The chain combines TRBV18 with TRBJ2-2; weak D call: TRBD2 (5 bases). Germline CDR1 and CDR2: KGHSH and LQKENI. The CDR3 extends over 16 amino acids. V was cut by 0 bases and J by 6 bases, with 14 bases left in between. The CDR3, as DNA: TGTGCCAGCTCACCACCTAGCGTAACGGACGCCGGGGAGCTGTTTTTT. It encodes CASSPPSVTDAGELFF.

The chain carries TRBV4-1 and TRBJ2-2; the D gene is possibly TRBD2 (6 bases). This CDR3 contains 18 residues. Germline assignment: CDR1 MGHRA and CDR2 YSYEKL. The germline V and J ends were trimmed by 1 base and 2 bases, with 17 bases remaining between them. CDR3 DNA sequence: TGCGCCAGCAGCCAAGCGGGACTCAATTTTTTTAACACCGGGGAGCTGTTTTTT. This gives the protein CASSQAGLNFFNTGELFF.

This clonotype was seen only a few times. The rearrangement uses TRBV5-1 and TRBJ2-5, with D possibly TRBD1 on 6 matching bases. CDR3 length: 16 residues. CDR1 and CDR2 from the germline V gene are SGHRS and YFSETQ. The V and J ends lost 2 bases and 5 bases respectively, with 19 bases between them. The CDR3 loop is CASSLQGSDSAETQYF. The CDR3 DNA reads as TGCGCCAGCAGCTTACAGGGAAGCGACTCAGCGGAGACCCAGTACTTC.

The chain links TRBV20-1 to TRBJ2-1; 8 bases agree with TRBD1. J lost 8 bases, V lost 3 bases, and 9 bases had no gene match. This CDR3 contains 14 residues. Germline CDR1 DFQATT, CDR2 SNEGSKA (reference sequence). In DNA, the CDR3 is TGCAGTGCTAGCCGGGACAGGAACATCGATGAGCAGTTCTTC. It translates to CSASRDRNIDEQFF.

The chain combines TRBV6-5 with TRBJ2-7, with D tentatively TRBD1 or TRBD2 (5 bases each). This CDR3 has 14 amino acids. Germline assignment: CDR1 MNHEY and CDR2 SVGAGI. V was cut by 0 bases and J by 6 bases, with 12 bases left in between. The CDR3 spells CASSYSQGVGEQYF. The CDR3 nucleotides read TGTGCCAGCAGTTACTCTCAGGGAGTGGGCGAGCAGTACTTC.

The chain recombines TRBV20-1 with TRBJ2-5, with D tentatively TRBD1 (6 bases). V was cut by 5 bases and J by 0 bases, with 13 bases left in between. This CDR3 has 14 residues. The germline V gene encodes CDR1 DFQATT and CDR2 SNEGSKA (reference sequence). The CDR3 nucleotides are TGCAGTGCTCGCAGGGACAAGTACCAAGAGACCCAGTACTTC. It is translated as CSARRDKYQETQYF.

This sequence joins TRBV5-1 and TRBJ1-1, with 7 bases matching TRBD1. V gave up 1 base and J gave up 4 bases; unmatched junction bases: 10. Looked up from germline, CDR1 is SGHRS and CDR2 is YFSETQ. This CDR3 contains 16 residues. DNA of the CDR3: TGCGCCAGCAGCTTGTCGCAGGGGGTCGCGGGCACTGAAGCTTTCTTT. This sequence encodes CASSLSQGVAGTEAFF.

This clonotype was seen once. The rearrangement uses TRBV2 and TRBJ2-4, with 9 positions matching TRBD2. The length of the CDR3 is 15 residues. In germline, CDR1 is SNHLY, CDR2 FYNNEI. The junction had 5 bases not matched to a gene; V was cut back by 5 bases and J by 3 bases. This chain's CDR3 is CASSSSGEYKNIQYF. CDR3 DNA sequence: TGTGCCAGCAGTTCTAGCGGGGAGTACAAAAACATTCAGTACTTC.

V usage is TRBV5-6 and J usage is TRBJ2-5; D gene ambiguous. The V end lost 1 base, the J end lost 1 base, and 11 bases lay between the germline ends. CDR1 and CDR2 from the germline V gene are SGHDT and YYEEEE. The CDR3 is made up of 15 amino acids. The CDR3 here is CASSLSRTTQETQYF. The CDR3 DNA reads as TGTGCCAGCAGCTTGTCCCGGACCACCCAAGAGACCCAGTACTTC.

This chain connects TRBV5-4 to TRBJ2-1; D is uncertain. The V gene's germline CDR1 is SGHNT and CDR2 YYREEE (reference sequence). V was pared by 0 bases and J by 4 bases, with 17 bases between. The CDR3 runs to 17 residues. The DNA of the CDR3 is TGTGCCAGCAGCTTGGGGGGTGGAGTCTTCGGATACAATGAGCAGTTCTTC. As protein: CASSLGGGVFGYNEQFF.

V and J are TRBV29-1 and TRBJ1-5; no clear D. With 0 bases removed from V and 6 bases from J, the gap between germline ends came to 9 bases. The CDR3 is 13 residues long. Germline-derived CDR1 and CDR2 are SQVTM and ANQGSEA. The CDR3 bases are TGCAGCGTTGAAGATCAAGAGGGTCAGCCCCAGCATTTT. Translated: CSVEDQEGQPQHF.